A selection of T cell receptor beta chains follows, all from one sample in a study of blood T cell repertoires in COVID-19. Produced via immunoSEQ multiplex PCR; TCRdb's table is partial and in-frame only. Of under 60,000 clones detected, around nine tenths appear once; the ten largest clones hold about 6.5%. Sequences were obtained from peripheral blood. These receptor sequences come from an older woman with COVID-19, enrolled during active disease. The CDR3 runs from the conserved cysteine through the conserved F or W. Clone size is stated in some rows and not others, as once, few, many or a class when expanded.

clone_size	v_call	j_call	cdr3_aa
.	TRBV18	TRBJ2-7	CASSRQGATYEQYF
.	TRBV19	TRBJ1-2	CASSRNREPLIRDYTF
.	TRBV19	TRBJ2-3	CASSPLTTDTQYF
.	TRBV19	TRBJ2-3	CASSISAGTTTDTQYF
.	TRBV28	TRBJ1-5	CASGWRGRQPQHF
.	TRBV10-3	TRBJ1-1	CAISESGGQTVAFF
few	TRBV6-5	TRBJ1-1	CASSYLGQGLNTEAFF
.	TRBV27	TRBJ2-3	CASSSSAQVRRPDTQYF
.	TRBV25-1	TRBJ2-7	CASSTEGLAYEQYF
once	TRBV28	TRBJ2-3	CASSQNTDTQYF
.	TRBV30	TRBJ1-1	CAWIGGHGITEAFF
.	TRBV7-9	TRBJ1-2	CASSLVSLDRGHGYTF
.	TRBV6-5	TRBJ2-7	CASSYAGVAYEQYF
.	TRBV28	TRBJ2-7	CASRPHDDSYEQYF
.	TRBV30	TRBJ2-7	CAWKGVESSYEQYF
.	TRBV10-3	TRBJ2-7	CAISDRGLSYEQYF